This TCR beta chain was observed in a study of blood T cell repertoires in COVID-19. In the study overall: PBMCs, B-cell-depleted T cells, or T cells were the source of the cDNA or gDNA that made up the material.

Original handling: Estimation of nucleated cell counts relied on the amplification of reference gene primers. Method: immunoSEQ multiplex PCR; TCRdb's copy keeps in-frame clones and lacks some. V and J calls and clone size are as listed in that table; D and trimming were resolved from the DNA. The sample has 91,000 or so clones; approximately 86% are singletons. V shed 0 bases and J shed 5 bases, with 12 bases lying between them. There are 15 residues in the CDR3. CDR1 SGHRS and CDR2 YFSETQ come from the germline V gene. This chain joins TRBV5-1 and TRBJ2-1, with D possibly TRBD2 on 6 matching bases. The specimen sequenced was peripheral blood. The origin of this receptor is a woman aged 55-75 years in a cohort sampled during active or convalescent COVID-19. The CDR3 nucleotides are TGCGCCAGCAGCTTGGTAGCGGAAAAACACAATGAGCAGTTCTTC. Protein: CASSLVAEKHNEQFF.